One and the same sample provided the 8 T cell receptor beta chains below, sequenced in a study of blood T cell repertoires in COVID-19. Data came from immunoSEQ multiplex PCR; TCRdb stores just in-frame clones and leaves some out. In the table there are about 70,000 clones, about 80% of which are singletons. Sequenced material: peripheral blood. These receptors were taken from a human donor in a cohort sampled during active COVID-19.

The chain has TRBV28 and TRBJ2-5; D perhaps matches TRBD2 (6 bases). The V and J ends lost 3 bases and 1 base respectively, with 15 bases between them. Germline V gene lookup returns CDR1 MDHEN and CDR2 SYDVKM. This CDR3 has 16 amino acids. The CDR3 reads CASSFSPLGGQETQYF. For the CDR3, the DNA is TGTGCCAGCAGTTTCTCTCCGCTCGGGGGCCAAGAGACCCAGTACTTC.

The V gene is TRBV10-3, the J gene TRBJ2-3, with D perhaps matching TRBD2 (6 bases). V dropped 2 bases and J dropped 6 bases, with 24 bases sitting between them. This CDR3 has 18 residues. Germline CDR1 reads ENHRY; CDR2 reads SYGVKD. This CDR3 reads CAISEPMRDSAKRDTQYF. Here the CDR3 DNA reads TGTGCCATCAGTGAGCCCATGAGGGACTCAGCGAAGAGGGATACGCAGTATTTT.

V is TRBV19 and J is TRBJ2-7; D unresolved. The germline CDR1 and CDR2 sequences are LNHDA and SQIVND (reference sequence). This CDR3 is 13 amino acids long. The V end was cut by 3 bases, the J end by 2 bases, with 8 bases between. In DNA, the CDR3 is TGTGCCAGTAGTATCAGGCATCCCTACGAGCAGTACTTC. Translating it yields CASSIRHPYEQYF.

This clone turned up a few times. The chain has TRBV6-1 and TRBJ2-6; 11 bases fit TRBD2. The CDR3 consists of 18 residues. J was trimmed by 4 bases and V by 2 bases; bases with no gene match: 7. CDR1 is MNHNS, CDR2 SASEGT, per germline. Here the CDR3 DNA reads TGTGCCAGCAGTGAATGGGTAGCGGGAGGGTCAGGGGCCAACGTCCTGACTTTC. Amino acid sequence: CASSEWVAGGSGANVLTF.

The chain joins TRBV5-1 to TRBJ2-7, with TRBD2 matching 7 bases. V shed 10 bases, J shed 7 bases, and the junction held 11 bases outside the gene matches. Germline V gene sequence: CDR1 SGHRS, CDR2 YFSETQ. This CDR3 spans 12 amino acids. The CDR3 DNA reads TGCGCCTCCCGGGACTACCTTCCAGAGCAGTACTTC. This codes for CASRDYLPEQYF.

The chain joins TRBV28 to TRBJ2-5; possible D gene TRBD2, 5 bases. The ends were cut back, 5 bases at V and 8 bases at J, with 12 bases in the middle. Germline V gene sequence: CDR1 MDHEN, CDR2 SYDVKM. This CDR3 contains 12 residues. Here the CDR3 DNA reads TGTGCCAGCAGTACCCCGACGGGAACCCAGTACTTC. The encoded protein is CASSTPTGTQYF.

The chain uses TRBV6-1 and TRBJ1-2, with 9 bases fitting TRBD1. This CDR3 region has 14 residues. The V gene's germline CDR1 is MNHNS and CDR2 SASEGT. V lost 2 bases and J lost 8; bases outside the gene matches: 6. The CDR3 DNA reads as TGTGCCAGCAGTGAACTAAACAGGGGGCTCGGCTACACCTTC. Encoded protein: CASSELNRGLGYTF.

This chain links TRBV19 with TRBJ1-1; 7 positions agree with TRBD1. V was pared by 5 bases and J by 0 bases, with 6 bases of the junction left unmatched. The length of the CDR3 is 15 residues. CDR1 is LNHDA and CDR2 is SQIVND in the germline V gene (reference sequence). CDR3: CASSSTDRVNTEAFF. The CDR3, as DNA: TGTGCCAGTAGTTCCACTGACAGGGTGAACACTGAAGCTTTCTTT.